This T cell receptor beta chain was recovered during a study of CD8 T cells in Susac syndrome. Study background: At blood draw, Susac syndrome patients were therapy-naive, on corticosteroids, or on intravenous immunoglobulin alone.

Reverse transcription of about 0.45 to 1 ug RNA was performed with random hexamers. It was immunoSEQ multiplex PCR that amplified TCR beta CDR3 across 54 Vbeta and 13 Jbeta. TCRdb called the immunoSEQ multiplex PCR reads again in MiXCR, with one record for every CDR3 protein. The sample lists some 210,000 distinct CDR3 sequences, about 95% occurring once. Recently defined diagnostic criteria classed the Susac syndrome patients as definite or probable. The CDR3 sequence is 15 residues long. The V gene lost 10 bases and the J gene lost 4 bases, with 20 bases spanning the gap. The germline gives CDR1 MNHEY, CDR2 SVGEGT.

This chain uses TRBV6-2 or TRBV6-3 with TRBJ1-5; D not certain. The source material was CD4+ T cells from PBMCs. The receptor's source is a human donor with Susac syndrome. The CDR3 DNA follows: TGTGCCACCGTCGAGTCCGACCCACGGAATCAGCCCCAGCATTTT. Encoded protein: CATVESDPRNQPQHF.